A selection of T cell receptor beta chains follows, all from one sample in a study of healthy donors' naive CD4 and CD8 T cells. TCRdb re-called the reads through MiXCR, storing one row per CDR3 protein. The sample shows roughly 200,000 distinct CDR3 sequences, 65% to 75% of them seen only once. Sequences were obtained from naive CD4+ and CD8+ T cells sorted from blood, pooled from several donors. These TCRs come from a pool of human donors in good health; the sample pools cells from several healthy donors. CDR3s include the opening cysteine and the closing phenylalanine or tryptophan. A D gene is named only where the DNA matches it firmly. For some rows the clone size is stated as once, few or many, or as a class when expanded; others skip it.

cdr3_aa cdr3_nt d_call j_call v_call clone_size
CASSYGSYRMNTEAFF TGTGCCAGCAGTTATGGCAGTTATCGGATGAACACTGAAGCTTTCTTT - TRBJ1-1 TRBV6-5 -
CASSLVGANTGELFF TGTGCCAGCAGCTTAGTCGGGGCCAACACCGGGGAGCTGTTTTTT - TRBJ2-2 TRBV5-4 -
CASRGRLQPQHF TGTGCCAGTCGAGGCCGTCTTCAGCCCCAGCATTTT - TRBJ1-5 TRBV19 -
CASSKTATPNEQFF TGTGCCAGCTCGAAAACGGCGACGCCCAATGAGCAGTTCTTC - TRBJ2-1 TRBV18 -
CASSLGISYEQYF TGTGCCAGCAGTCTAGGAATCTCCTACGAGCAGTACTTC - TRBJ2-7 TRBV27 -
CASSLTTPNTGELFF TGTGCCAGTAGTCTTACTACCCCCAACACCGGGGAGCTGTTTTTT - TRBJ2-2 TRBV19 -
CAWILGTEAFF TGTGCCTGGATTTTGGGCACTGAAGCTTTCTTT - TRBJ1-1 TRBV30 -
CASSHAFQRFYNEQFF TGTGCCAGCAGCCACGCCTTTCAGCGGTTTTACAATGAGCAGTTCTTC - TRBJ2-1 TRBV11-2 -
CASTSGNEQFF TGTGCCAGCACCTCTGGGAATGAGCAGTTCTTC - TRBJ2-1 TRBV5-4 few
CASSILAGGYNEQFF TGTGCCAGCAGCATACTAGCGGGGGGCTACAATGAGCAGTTCTTC TRBD2 TRBJ2-1 TRBV11-2 -
CASSTSTGSDNSPLHF TGTGCCAGCAGCACCTCGACAGGGAGCGATAATTCACCCCTCCACTTT TRBD1 TRBJ1-6 TRBV12-3/TRBV12-4 -
CASSLEVAGAVQEQFF TGTGCCAGCAGCTTAGAAGTAGCGGGAGCGGTTCAGGAGCAGTTCTTC TRBD2 TRBJ2-1 TRBV13 -
CASSRTQDYGYTF TGTGCCAGCAGTCGGACACAGGACTATGGCTACACCTTC - TRBJ1-2 TRBV6-2/TRBV6-3 -
CSVFRFGGGRNTEAFF TGCAGCGTATTCAGATTCGGGGGCGGAAGGAACACTGAAGCTTTCTTT - TRBJ1-1 TRBV29-1 few
CASSDYRDRVHEQYF TGTGCCAGCAGTGACTACCGGGACAGGGTCCACGAGCAGTACTTC TRBD1 TRBJ2-7 TRBV25-1 -
CSVQEGASVGQPQHF TGCAGCGTTCAGGAGGGGGCGAGTGTGGGTCAGCCCCAGCATTTT TRBD1 TRBJ1-5 TRBV29-1 once
CSVVGALNTEAFF TGCAGCGTTGTTGGGGCCCTGAACACTGAAGCTTTCTTT - TRBJ1-1 TRBV29-1 few
CSVPGLANTDTQYF TGCAGCGTACCGGGACTAGCCAACACAGATACGCAGTATTTT TRBD2 TRBJ2-3 TRBV29-1 -
CSATRRNTEAFF TGCAGCGCAACCCGCAGGAACACTGAAGCTTTCTTT - TRBJ1-1 TRBV29-1 -
CASSSWDGETNQETQYF TGTGCCAGCAGCTCCTGGGATGGGGAAACTAATCAAGAGACCCAGTACTTC - TRBJ2-5 TRBV11-2 once
CASSRPPTSAQETQYF TGTGCCAGCAGCCGACCCCCGACTAGCGCACAAGAGACCCAGTACTTC TRBD2 TRBJ2-5 TRBV12-3/TRBV12-4 -
CASSYSGLTEAFF TGTGCCAGCAGTTACTCGGGTTTGACTGAAGCTTTCTTT - TRBJ1-1 TRBV6-5 -
CASSLTGQGNTEAFF TGTGCCAGCTCACTGACCGGACAGGGAAACACTGAAGCTTTCTTT TRBD1 TRBJ1-1 TRBV18 -
CASSLNRNSPLHF TGTGCCAGCAGCTTAAACAGGAATTCACCCCTCCACTTT - TRBJ1-6 TRBV7-2 -
CSVEGTEQETQYF TGCAGCGTTGAAGGGACGGAGCAAGAGACCCAGTACTTC - TRBJ2-5 TRBV29-1 -
CASSPGTGGGYTF TGTGCCAGCTCACCGGGGACAGGCGGAGGCTACACCTTC TRBD1 TRBJ1-2 TRBV18 -
CASKQGNEQFF TGTGCCAGCAAACAGGGAAATGAGCAGTTCTTC - TRBJ2-1 TRBV6-6 -
CASSRTGGYYGYTF TGTGCCAGCAGTAGGACAGGCGGATACTATGGCTACACCTTC TRBD1 TRBJ1-2 TRBV6-1 once
CASSYSTNTEAFF TGTGCCAGCAGTTACTCGACGAACACTGAAGCTTTCTTT - TRBJ1-1 TRBV6-5 few
CASSYLKSTEAFF TGTGCCAGCAGTTATTTGAAGAGTACTGAAGCTTTCTTT - TRBJ1-1 TRBV27 -
CASTMGTSGYEQYF TGTGCCAGCACCATGGGGACTAGCGGCTACGAGCAGTACTTC TRBD2 TRBJ2-7 TRBV5-6 -
CSVDGVGGEQYF TGCAGCGTTGACGGGGTTGGGGGCGAGCAGTACTTC - TRBJ2-7 TRBV29-1 -
CSVGGRGTEAFF TGCAGCGTTGGGGGGCGAGGCACTGAAGCTTTCTTT - TRBJ1-1 TRBV29-1 -
CARSGATEAFF TGTGCCCGAAGCGGGGCCACTGAAGCTTTCTTT - TRBJ1-1 TRBV27 -
CAWSAGRDTEAFF TGTGCCTGGAGTGCAGGGAGGGACACTGAAGCTTTCTTT - TRBJ1-1 TRBV30 -
CASSQQGGANVLTF TGTGCCAGTAGCCAACAGGGAGGGGCCAACGTCCTGACTTTC - TRBJ2-6 TRBV19 -
CAISRAPSENSPLHF TGTGCCATCAGTCGGGCCCCCAGCGAGAATTCACCCCTCCACTTT - TRBJ1-6 TRBV10-3 -
CASTPLDSSYNEQFF TGTGCCAGTACCCCTCTCGACAGCTCCTACAATGAGCAGTTCTTC - TRBJ2-1 TRBV19 -
CAWSGTGGSYEQYF TGTGCCTGGAGCGGGACAGGGGGCTCCTACGAGCAGTACTTC TRBD1 TRBJ2-7 TRBV30 -
CSVGADTEAFF TGCAGCGTTGGGGCAGACACTGAAGCTTTCTTT - TRBJ1-1 TRBV29-1 once
CASSYRTGEGDTEAFF TGTGCCAGCAGTTACCGGACAGGGGAAGGGGACACTGAAGCTTTCTTT TRBD1 TRBJ1-1 TRBV6-5 -
CAWSGQGVEQYF TGTGCCTGGAGTGGACAGGGGGTCGAGCAGTACTTC TRBD1 TRBJ2-7 TRBV30 -
CASSGPQQGTSGNTIYF TGTGCCAGCAGTGGGCCCCAACAGGGAACCTCTGGAAACACCATATATTTT - TRBJ1-3 TRBV6-5 -
CASSLEANQPQHF TGTGCCAGCAGCTTAGAAGCGAATCAGCCCCAGCATTTT - TRBJ1-5 TRBV11-2 -
CAWSVFRTGTEAFF TGTGCCTGGAGTGTTTTTAGGACGGGCACTGAAGCTTTCTTT - TRBJ1-1 TRBV30 -
CASSTDPRRSQETQYF TGTGCCAGTAGTACCGACCCGAGACGTTCCCAAGAGACCCAGTACTTC - TRBJ2-5 TRBV19 -
CASSSRPPGGNEQFF TGTGCCAGCAGTTCCCGGCCCCCTGGGGGCAATGAGCAGTTCTTC - TRBJ2-1 TRBV6-6 -
CASSRGQSSYNEQFF TGTGCCAGCAGCAGAGGACAGAGCTCCTACAATGAGCAGTTCTTC - TRBJ2-1 TRBV6-5 -
CASSPELAGGYEQYF TGTGCCAGCAGCCCAGAGCTAGCGGGAGGGTACGAGCAGTACTTC TRBD2 TRBJ2-7 TRBV5-5 -
CSGLDDAQYF TGCAGCGGGTTGGATGACGCGCAGTATTTT - TRBJ2-3 TRBV29-1 -
CASSIGAGIYGYTF TGTGCCAGCAGCATAGGGGCGGGGATCTATGGCTACACCTTC - TRBJ1-2 TRBV6-5 -
CASSARIIGNEQFF TGTGCCAGTAGTGCTAGAATAATTGGCAATGAGCAGTTCTTC - TRBJ2-1 TRBV19 -
CASSQDKEDGLTDTQYF TGTGCCAGCAGCCAAGATAAAGAGGACGGTCTCACAGATACGCAGTATTTT - TRBJ2-3 TRBV14 -
CASSSSGRSDTQYF TGTGCCAGCAGCTCTAGCGGGAGGTCAGATACGCAGTATTTT TRBD2 TRBJ2-3 TRBV6-2/TRBV6-3 -
CASSFPGPNLYGYTF TGTGCCAGCAGCTTTCCAGGGCCGAACCTTTATGGCTACACCTTC - TRBJ1-2 TRBV5-4 -
CSAGGSSGRVGEQFF TGCAGCGCCGGGGGGTCTAGCGGGAGGGTTGGTGAGCAGTTCTTC TRBD2 TRBJ2-1 TRBV29-1 -
CASTGMGAFF TGTGCCAGCACAGGGATGGGGGCTTTCTTT - TRBJ1-1 TRBV19 few
CSAPREGPFNEQFF TGCAGTGCGCCTAGGGAGGGCCCTTTCAATGAGCAGTTCTTC TRBD2 TRBJ2-1 TRBV20-1 -
CASTEPNTGELFF TGTGCCAGCACGGAACCGAACACCGGGGAGCTGTTTTTT - TRBJ2-2 TRBV6-5 -